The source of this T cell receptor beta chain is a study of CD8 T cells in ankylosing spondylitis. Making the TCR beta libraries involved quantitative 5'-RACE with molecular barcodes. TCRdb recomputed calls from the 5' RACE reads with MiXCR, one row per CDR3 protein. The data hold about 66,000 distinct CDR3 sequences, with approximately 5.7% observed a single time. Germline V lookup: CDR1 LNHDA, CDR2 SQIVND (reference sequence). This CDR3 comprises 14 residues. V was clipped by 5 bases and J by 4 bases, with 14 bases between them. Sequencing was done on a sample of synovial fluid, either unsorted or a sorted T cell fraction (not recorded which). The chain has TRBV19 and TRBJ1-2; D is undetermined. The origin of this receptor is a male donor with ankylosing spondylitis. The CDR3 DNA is TGTGCCAGTAGTCCAAGACGGGGAGGCTATGGCTACACCTTC. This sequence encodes CASSPRRGGYGYTF.